The clone carrying this T cell receptor (beta chain) was recorded many times. The entry originates in a study of neurological immune-mediated disorders. From the 5' RACE reads, TCRdb called clonotypes with MiXCR, one entry per CDR3 protein. The sample lists 75,000 to 85,000 distinct CDR3 sequences, roughly 18% occurring once. The CDR3 spans 14 residues. Germline V gene data show CDR1 as DFQATT and CDR2 as SNEGSKA (reference sequence). V gave up 1 base and J gave up 1 base, with 10 bases separating them. The rearrangement joins TRBV20-1 to TRBJ1-1; D gene unclear. This TCR was recovered from a woman aged 40 to 50 in good health. Sequenced sample: PBMCs. The CDR3 bases are TGCAGTGCTAGAGGGTACGGAAGGAACACTGAAGCTTTCTTT. Translation: CSARGYGRNTEAFF.